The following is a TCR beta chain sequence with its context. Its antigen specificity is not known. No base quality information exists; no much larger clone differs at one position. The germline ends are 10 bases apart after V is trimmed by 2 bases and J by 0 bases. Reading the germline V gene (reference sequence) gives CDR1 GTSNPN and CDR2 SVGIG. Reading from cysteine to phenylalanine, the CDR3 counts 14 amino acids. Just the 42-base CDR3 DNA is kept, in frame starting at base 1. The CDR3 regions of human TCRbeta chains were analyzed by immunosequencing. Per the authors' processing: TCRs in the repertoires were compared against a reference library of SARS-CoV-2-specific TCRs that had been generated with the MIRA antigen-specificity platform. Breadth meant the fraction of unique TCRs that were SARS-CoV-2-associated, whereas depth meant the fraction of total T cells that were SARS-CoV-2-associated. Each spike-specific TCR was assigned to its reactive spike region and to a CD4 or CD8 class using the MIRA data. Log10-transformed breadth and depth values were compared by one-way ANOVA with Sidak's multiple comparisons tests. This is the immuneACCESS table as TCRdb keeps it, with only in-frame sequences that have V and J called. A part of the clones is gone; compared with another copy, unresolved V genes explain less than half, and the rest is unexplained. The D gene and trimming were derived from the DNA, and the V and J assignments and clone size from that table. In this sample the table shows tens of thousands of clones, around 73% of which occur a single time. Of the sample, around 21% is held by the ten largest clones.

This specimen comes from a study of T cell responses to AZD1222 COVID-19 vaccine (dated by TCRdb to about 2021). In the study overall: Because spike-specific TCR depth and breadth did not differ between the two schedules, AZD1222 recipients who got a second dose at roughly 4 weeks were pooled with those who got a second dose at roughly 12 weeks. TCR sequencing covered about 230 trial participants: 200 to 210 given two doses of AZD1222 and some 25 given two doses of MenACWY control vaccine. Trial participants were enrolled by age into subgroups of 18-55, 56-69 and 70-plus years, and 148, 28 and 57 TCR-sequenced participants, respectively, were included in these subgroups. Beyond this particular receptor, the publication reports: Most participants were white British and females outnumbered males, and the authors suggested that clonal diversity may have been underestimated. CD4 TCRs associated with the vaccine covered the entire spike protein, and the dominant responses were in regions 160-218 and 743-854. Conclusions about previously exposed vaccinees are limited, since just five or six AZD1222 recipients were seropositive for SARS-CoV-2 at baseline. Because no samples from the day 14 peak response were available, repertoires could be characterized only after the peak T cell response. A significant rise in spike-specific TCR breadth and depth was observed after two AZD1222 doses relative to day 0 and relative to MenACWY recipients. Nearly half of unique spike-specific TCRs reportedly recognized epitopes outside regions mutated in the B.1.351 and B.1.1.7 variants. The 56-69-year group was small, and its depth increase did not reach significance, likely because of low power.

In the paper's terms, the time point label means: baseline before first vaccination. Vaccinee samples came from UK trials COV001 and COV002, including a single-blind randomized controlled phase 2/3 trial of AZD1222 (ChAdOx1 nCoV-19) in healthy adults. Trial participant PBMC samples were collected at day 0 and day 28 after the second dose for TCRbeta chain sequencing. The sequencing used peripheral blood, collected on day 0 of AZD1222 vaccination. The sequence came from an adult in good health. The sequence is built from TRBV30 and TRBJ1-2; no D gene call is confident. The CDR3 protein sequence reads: CAWSRGQPNYGYTF. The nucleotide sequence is TGTGCCTGGAGTCGTGGCCAGCCTAACTATGGCTACACCTTC.